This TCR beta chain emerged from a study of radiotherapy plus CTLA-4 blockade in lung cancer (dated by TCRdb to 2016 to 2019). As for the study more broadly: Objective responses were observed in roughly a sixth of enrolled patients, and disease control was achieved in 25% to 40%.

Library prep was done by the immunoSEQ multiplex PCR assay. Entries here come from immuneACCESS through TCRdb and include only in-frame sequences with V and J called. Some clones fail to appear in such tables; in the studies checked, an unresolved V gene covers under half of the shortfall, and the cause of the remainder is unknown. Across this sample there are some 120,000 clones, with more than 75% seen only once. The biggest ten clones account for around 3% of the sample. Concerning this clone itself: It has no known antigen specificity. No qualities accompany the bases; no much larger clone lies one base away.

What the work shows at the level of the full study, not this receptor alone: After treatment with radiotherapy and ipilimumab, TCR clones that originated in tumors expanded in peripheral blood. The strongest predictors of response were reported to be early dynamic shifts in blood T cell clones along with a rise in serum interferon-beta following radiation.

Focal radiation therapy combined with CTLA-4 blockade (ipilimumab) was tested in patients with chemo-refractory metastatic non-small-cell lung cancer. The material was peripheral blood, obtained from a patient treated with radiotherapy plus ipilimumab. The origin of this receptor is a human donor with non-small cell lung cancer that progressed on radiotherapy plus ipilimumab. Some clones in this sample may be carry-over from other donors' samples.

The CDR3 region has the sequence CASSLLDFRTDTQYF. The DNA reads TGCGCCAGCAGCTTGTTGGATTTTCGCACAGATACGCAGTATTTT. Recombination joined TRBV5-1 with TRBJ2-3, with no D gene named confidently. Relative to germline, V is 1 base shorter and J is 1 base shorter, with 10 bases between their ends. CDR1 and CDR2 were assigned from the germline V gene as SGHRS and YFSETQ. The CDR3 goes from the cysteine to the phenylalanine over 15 residues. Kept here is only the CDR3 DNA, which spans 45 bases and is read in frame from base 1.